This entry is about one TCR beta chain. Its antigen is unknown. Lung cancer patients with chemo-refractory metastatic non-small-cell disease were given focal radiation plus CTLA-4 blockade with ipilimumab. TCRdb's table, derived via immunoSEQ multiplex PCR, lists solely in-frame clones and lacks some. The sample includes about 90,000 clones, approximately 75% seen only once; the top ten take about an eighth. From germline, CDR1 is SNHLY and CDR2 FYNNEI. The CDR3 runs to 15 residues. The V end was cut by 1 base, the J end by 7 bases, with 13 bases between. The record originates from a study of radiotherapy plus CTLA-4 blockade in lung cancer. In the study overall: Across the patients, objective responses occurred in about 19%, and disease control in just over 30%.

Study-level results: An expansion of tumor-derived TCR clones occurred in blood after radiotherapy plus ipilimumab. The best prediction of response reportedly came from early blood T cell clone dynamics, with interferon-beta.

This chain uses TRBV2 with TRBJ1-4; D gene unclear. This clonotype was obtained from a human donor with non-small cell lung cancer that progressed on radiotherapy plus ipilimumab. This specimen was peripheral blood, taken from a patient treated with radiotherapy plus ipilimumab. CDR3: CASSEDTGFGEKLFF. The CDR3 region has the DNA TGTGCCAGCAGTGAAGATACGGGGTTCGGTGAAAAACTGTTTTTT.